A single sample is the source of the 28 T cell receptor beta chains below, sequenced in a study of T cell changes during pregnancy in multiple sclerosis. Using immunoSEQ multiplex PCR, the repertoire was profiled, and TCRdb retains in-frame clones only, with some absent. Among over 50,000 clones listed, 92% were seen once. Sequences were derived from CD4+ T cells from peripheral blood mononuclear cells, sampled after pregnancy. Receptor source: a female donor with multiple sclerosis, enrolled in a pregnancy study.

Only a few counts were recorded for this clone. J is TRBJ2-6 and V is TRBV5-5; possible D gene TRBD1, 6 bases. Germline CDR1 is SGHKS and CDR2 is YYEKEE (reference sequence). The V end lost 4 bases, the J end lost 2 bases, and 10 bases lay between the germline ends. The CDR3 has 15 residues. The CDR3 reads CASSRQGTGANVLTF. The CDR3 DNA is TGTGCCAGCAGCCGCCAGGGGACTGGGGCCAACGTCCTGACTTTC.

The rearrangement uses TRBV10-3 and TRBJ1-6; tentative D call: TRBD1 (6 bases). The CDR3 consists of 15 residues. Germline assignment: CDR1 ENHRY and CDR2 SYGVKD. The V and J ends lost 4 bases and 7 bases respectively, with 14 bases between them. The CDR3 loop is CAISGFTGLNSPLHF. CDR3 DNA: TGTGCCATCAGTGGGTTCACAGGGTTGAATTCACCCCTCCACTTT.

Of note for this clone: An end of the junction does not agree with germline; a read error may underlie this. V usage is TRBV14 and J usage is TRBJ2-7; 11 bases align to TRBD2. The CDR3 runs 14 residues. Per the germline V gene, CDR1 is SGHDN and CDR2 is FVKESK. The CDR3: CASSPGTSGFFVHF. The CDR3 DNA is TGTGCCAGCAGCCCCGGGACTAGCGGATTCTTCGTGCACTTC. The whole variable domain, filled in from reference TRBV14 and TRBJ2-7, reads EAGVTQFPSHSVIEKGQTVTLRCDPISGHDNLYWYRRVMGKEIKFLLHFVKESKQDESGMPNNRFLAERTGGTYSTLKVQPAELEDSGVYFCASSPGTSGFFVHFGPGTRLTVT.

This clone came up a few times. The chain recombines TRBV2 with TRBJ2-1; possibly TRBD1 for D (5 bases). V was shortened by 5 bases and J by 7 bases, with 15 bases between the two germline ends. The CDR3 has 14 amino acids. Germline V gene lookup returns CDR1 SNHLY and CDR2 FYNNEI. The CDR3 is CASSPGRGKNEQFF. CDR3 nucleotide sequence: TGTGCCAGCAGTCCAGGTAGGGGTAAAAATGAGCAGTTCTTC.

This clone occurred once. The chain uses TRBV11-3 and TRBJ2-1; TRBD2 aligns across 13 bases. The CDR3 is made up of 16 amino acids. The V gene's germline CDR1 is SGHNT and CDR2 YENEEA. V was clipped by 9 bases and J by 4 bases; unmatched bases: 9. CDR3 region: CASRAGLAGPYNEQFF. The CDR3 coding sequence is TGTGCCAGTAGGGCGGGACTAGCGGGACCATACAATGAGCAGTTCTTC.

The chain employs TRBV6-6 and TRBJ1-1; D call uncertain. V was shortened by 2 bases and J by 2 bases, with 6 bases between the two germline ends. This CDR3 contains 13 residues. Germline CDR1 reads MNHNY; CDR2 reads SVGAGI (reference sequence). The DNA for the CDR3 is TGTGCCAGCAGTTACGCAGAAAACACTGAAGCTTTCTTT. Translating it yields CASSYAENTEAFF.

The chain is built from TRBV9 and TRBJ2-3, with TRBD1 identical over 7 bases. CDR1 is SGDLS and CDR2 is YYNGEE in the germline V gene. With V trimmed by 2 bases and J by 10 bases, 7 bases remained unmatched. There are 13 residues in the CDR3. The CDR3 nucleotides read TGTGCCAGCAGCGTTCAGGGGGATGGCGCGCAGTATTTT. Translated: CASSVQGDGAQYF.

The chain couples TRBV2 to TRBJ2-2; 10 nucleotides line up with TRBD2. V was clipped by 7 bases and J by 2 bases; unmatched bases: 13. The CDR3 totals 18 residues. CDR1 and CDR2 (germline): SNHLY, FYNNEI. In DNA form, the CDR3 reads TGTGCCAGCACTCGTACAGCTAGCGGGAGCGACAACACCGGGGAGCTGTTTTTT. This gives the protein CASTRTASGSDNTGELFF.

This clone has just one count. CDR3 sequence (DNA): TGTGCCAGAAGACGTCCGGGACAGGGGAACGAGCAGTACTTC. Translated, it gives CARRRPGQGNEQYF. The J gene is TRBJ2-7, the V gene TRBV21-1; TRBD1 is taken as the D call from the table, unchecked against the DNA. TRBV21-1 is termed a pseudogene. CDR3 length equals 14 residues.

V and J are TRBV5-8 and TRBJ2-4; D gene ambiguous. The V end lost 3 bases, the J end lost 6 bases, and 4 bases lay between the germline ends. Germline CDR1 and CDR2: SGHTS and YDEGEE. The CDR3 has 11 residues. Here the CDR3 DNA reads TGTGCCAGCAGCTCGGGAAACATTCAGTACTTC. Translating it yields CASSSGNIQYF.

The rearrangement links TRBV18 to TRBJ1-1, with a tentative D call TRBD1 (5 bases). The V end lost 3 bases, the J end lost 11 bases, and 13 bases lay between the germline ends. CDR3 length equals 12 residues. Germline-derived CDR1 and CDR2 are KGHSH and LQKENI. The CDR3 coding sequence is TGTGCCAGCTCACCGGCGGACACGACGGCTTTCTTT. This encodes CASSPADTTAFF.

This chain joins TRBV28 and TRBJ1-6; D remains unclear. The CDR3 length is 16 residues. The V and J ends lost 4 bases and 0 bases respectively, with 10 bases between them. The germline V gene has CDR1 MDHEN and CDR2 SYDVKM. CDR3 protein: CASSWASSSYNSPLHF. The CDR3 DNA follows: TGTGCCAGCAGTTGGGCCTCAAGCTCCTATAATTCACCCCTCCACTTT.

The chain employs TRBV29-1 and TRBJ2-1; the match to TRBD2 covers 8 bases. V shed 4 bases and J 5 bases; nucleotides not matched to a gene: 1. CDR3 size: 12 residues. Germline V gene data show CDR1 as SQVTM and CDR2 as ANQGSEA. The DNA for the CDR3 is TGCAGCGTTGTTAGCGGGAACAATGAGCAGTTCTTC. Translation gives CSVVSGNNEQFF.

This rearrangement joins TRBV7-8 to TRBJ1-2, with a tentative D call TRBD1 (6 bases). Trimming took 5 bases from V and 8 from J, leaving 12 bases between them. Germline assignment: CDR1 SGHVS and CDR2 FQNEAQ. The CDR3 loop spans 12 amino acids. CDR3 DNA: TGTGCCAGCAGCCCCATCAGGGGAGGCTACACCTTC. Protein product: CASSPIRGGYTF.

The genes are TRBV6-5 and TRBJ2-7; the match to TRBD1 covers 10 bases. The CDR3 extends over 15 amino acids. Germline values: CDR1 MNHEY, CDR2 SVGAGI. Losses at the gene ends were 5 bases for V and 5 bases for J; bases not matched to a gene: 9. CDR3 residues: CASSHRDRGSHEQYF. The CDR3 region has the DNA TGTGCCAGCAGTCACCGGGACAGGGGTTCCCACGAGCAGTACTTC.

This chain links TRBV6-5 with TRBJ2-7; 12 bases agree with TRBD2. CDR3 length: 14 residues. V gave up 6 bases and J gave up 3 bases; unmatched junction bases: 3. Germline CDR1 MNHEY, CDR2 SVGAGI. The CDR3 sequence: CASRMTSGSYEQYF. As DNA, the CDR3 is TGTGCCAGCAGGATGACTAGCGGGAGCTACGAGCAGTACTTC.

The chain recombines TRBV19 with TRBJ2-7, with a tentative D call TRBD2 (6 bases). V was trimmed by 5 bases and J by 3 bases, leaving 11 bases between them. Germline CDR1 LNHDA, CDR2 SQIVND (reference sequence). This CDR3 spans 13 amino acids. The CDR3 spells CASSFAGSYEQYF. For the CDR3, the DNA is TGTGCCAGTAGTTTCGCCGGGAGCTACGAGCAGTACTTC.

V usage is TRBV9 and J usage is TRBJ1-3; D gene ambiguous. This CDR3 is built from 15 residues. With 2 bases removed from V and 0 bases from J, the gap between germline ends came to 9 bases. The germline CDR1 and CDR2 sequences are SGDLS and YYNGEE. The CDR3, as DNA: TGTGCCAGCAGCGTGGACGAGGGCTCTGGAAACACCATATATTTT. This sequence encodes CASSVDEGSGNTIYF. Variable domain in full (rest from reference TRBV9 and TRBJ1-3): DSGVTQTPKHLITATGQRVTLRCSPRSGDLSVYWYQQSLDQGLQFLIQYYNGEERAKGNILERFSAQQFPDLHSELNLSSLELGDSALYFCASSVDEGSGNTIYFGEGSWLTVV.

The rearrangement uses TRBV15 and TRBJ1-6; no reliable D call. CDR1 and CDR2 (germline): LNHNV, YYDKDF (reference sequence). The CDR3 covers 14 residues. The V end was cut by 2 bases, the J end by 7 bases, with 9 bases between. CDR3 nucleotides: TGTGCCACCAGCAGAAGTGGAGAAAATTCACCCCTCCACTTT. Translation: CATSRSGENSPLHF.

The V gene is TRBV15, the J gene TRBJ1-4; TRBD1 aligns across 7 bases. CDR3 length equals 15 residues. The V gene's germline CDR1 is LNHNV and CDR2 YYDKDF (reference sequence). J was trimmed by 3 bases and V by 4 bases; bases with no gene match: 5. CDR3 in amino acids: CATSITQGANEKLFF. CDR3 in DNA: TGTGCCACCAGCATTACCCAGGGGGCTAATGAAAAACTGTTTTTT.

The genes are TRBV7-2 and TRBJ2-7; D is perhaps TRBD2 (5 bases). This CDR3 region has 16 residues. V gave up 0 bases and J gave up 2 bases, with 14 bases separating them. CDR1 and CDR2 from the germline V gene are SGHTA and FQGNSA. CDR3 nucleotide sequence: TGTGCCAGCAGCTTAGCGGCCTCTCCCGGGACCTACGAGCAGTACTTC. Its protein product is CASSLAASPGTYEQYF. Complete variable domain (other parts from reference TRBV7-2 and TRBJ2-7): GAGVSQSPSNKVTEKGKDVELRCDPISGHTALYWYRQSLGQGLEFLIYFQGNSAPDKSGLPSDRFSAERTGGSVSTLTIQRTQQEDSAVYLCASSLAASPGTYEQYFGPGTRLTVT.

This chain joins TRBV18 and TRBJ2-3, with 11 bases aligning to TRBD1. V was clipped by 2 bases and J by 6 bases; unmatched bases: 10. This CDR3 spans 17 amino acids. In germline, CDR1 is KGHSH, CDR2 LQKENI. The chain's CDR3 is CASSPFPGQGVSDTQYF. CDR3 coding DNA: TGTGCCAGCTCACCATTTCCGGGACAGGGGGTTAGTGATACGCAGTATTTT.

This chain joins TRBV10-1 and TRBJ2-4, with TRBD1 matching 8 bases. V shed 5 bases, J shed 4 bases, and the junction held 4 bases outside the gene matches. The CDR3 runs to 14 residues. Germline CDR1 and CDR2: WNHNN and SYGVQD (reference sequence). CDR3 in DNA: TGCGCCAGCAGTTCTGGGACAGGAAAAAACATTCAGTACTTC. It translates to CASSSGTGKNIQYF.

This rearrangement joins TRBV6-6 to TRBJ2-1; TRBD2 aligns across 14 bases. CDR1 is MNHNY and CDR2 is SVGAGI in the germline V gene (reference sequence). Trimming at V came to 11 bases and at J to 8 bases, leaving 8 bases not matched to a gene. This CDR3 comprises 14 residues. CDR3 residues: CAGRTSGRFDEQFF. CDR3 coding DNA: TGTGCCGGAAGGACTAGCGGGAGGTTCGATGAGCAGTTCTTC.

This sequence joins TRBV7-3 and TRBJ2-1, with D possibly matching TRBD2 (5 bases). The CDR3 is 15 residues long. Per germline, CDR1 SGHTA and CDR2 FQGTGA. Between the trimmed V and J ends, which lost 2 bases and 6 bases, there was a span of 14 bases. CDR3 nucleotide sequence: TGTGCCAGCAGCTTAGCCCTGGGTAGCGCCAATGAGCAGTTCTTC. This codes for CASSLALGSANEQFF.

The chain combines TRBV18 with TRBJ2-1; a possible D gene is TRBD2 (6 bases). Germline-derived CDR1 and CDR2 are KGHSH and LQKENI. Trimming took off 2 bases at V and 2 bases at J, with 10 bases between the two ends. The CDR3 consists of 15 residues. CDR3 loop: CASSPGKRAYNEQFF. CDR3 DNA sequence: TGTGCCAGCTCACCAGGGAAGCGGGCCTACAATGAGCAGTTCTTC.

The J gene is TRBJ2-3, the V gene TRBV28; D gene uncertain. The length of the CDR3 is 12 residues. Trimming took off 8 bases at V and 0 bases at J, with 6 bases between the two ends. CDR1 is MDHEN and CDR2 is SYDVKM in the germline V gene. CDR3 protein: CASADSTDTQYF. The DNA for the CDR3 is TGTGCCAGCGCAGATAGCACAGATACGCAGTATTTT.

V and J are TRBV5-1 and TRBJ2-7, with 15 bases fitting TRBD2. CDR1 SGHRS and CDR2 YFSETQ come from the germline V gene. Trimming at V came to 4 bases and at J to 5 bases, leaving 7 bases not matched to a gene. The CDR3 has 16 amino acids. The CDR3 DNA reads as TGCGCCAGCAGCACCGGGACTAGCGGGAGGATCGACGAGCAGTACTTC. This encodes CASSTGTSGRIDEQYF.